This T cell receptor beta chain was identified during a study of a mutant IDH1 vaccine in newly diagnosed glioma (dated by TCRdb to the early 2020s). Regarding the research as a whole: Across visits V03 through V10, patients got a total of eight vaccinations, given in weeks 1, 3, 5, 7, 11, 15, 19 and 23. Vaccination started 4-6 weeks after radiotherapy alone, or was given together with temozolomide cycles in the groups whose treatment included chemotherapy. The approximately 33 treated patients were approximately 60% male and 37.5% female, with a mean age of approximately 40 years. Prior to enrollment, patients had been given standard therapy consisting of radiotherapy alone, temozolomide alone, or radiochemotherapy with temozolomide, with the combination given to most patients. Peripheral blood was collected at six visits: V03 (baseline), V05, V07, V10, V12 and V13. For exploratory analyses, about 25 treated patients had longitudinal TCRB deep sequencing done wherever samples were available.

To prepare the library, the immunoSEQ multiplex PCR assay was applied. The hsTCRB Kit was used according to the manufacturer's protocol to amplify rearranged TCR beta chain sequences. An Illumina MiSeq was used to sequence the TCRB libraries. In the original analysis: The proprietary platform of the kit vendor was used for demultiplexing, trimming and gene mapping. Imported from immuneACCESS, the table was reduced by TCRdb to in-frame sequences with V and J called. These copies leave out some clones; in studies compared against another copy, an unresolved V gene accounts for under half, and the cause of the remainder is not known. Clone size and the V and J calls come from that table; the DNA yielded D and trimming. This sample is represented by about 54,000 clones; about 80% of them were singletons. In total, the top ten clones hold 3% to 4% of the sample. Sequences LNHDA (CDR1) and SQIVND (CDR2) are obtained from the germline V gene (reference sequence). Trimming takes 3 bases from V and 2 bases from J, and the germline ends sit 14 bases apart. The CDR3 goes from the cysteine to the phenylalanine over 15 residues. Only the CDR3 region is kept as DNA, spanning 45 bases read in frame from base 1.

As concerns this clone: The antigen it recognizes is unknown. No much larger clone exists at a distance of one base, and base qualities are not known.

The time point label on this specimen signifies: week 5, during vaccination. Each vaccine dose was 300 ug of a 20-mer mutant IDH1 peptide in Montanide, given subcutaneously with topical imiquimod. The donors had newly diagnosed IDH1-mutant astrocytomas of WHO grade 3 or 4 that showed loss of nuclear ATRX. The samples were drawn from NOA16, a multicentre, single-arm, open-label phase I trial in Germany that tested a mutant IDH1 peptide vaccine in humans for the first time. Genomic DNA for TCRB sequencing was isolated from EDTA blood with the DNeasy Blood and Tissue Kit. The paper as a whole reports these results and caveats: Pseudoprogression appeared unrelated to alterations in the top peripheral T cell clonotypes detected by TCRB sequencing. PBMC samples for TCRB deep sequencing were selected based on availability. Immune responses induced by the vaccine were seen in about 93% of patients across multiple MHC alleles. The authors stated that sample limitations prevented analyses of patient blood samples from being reproduced.

This sequence was found in a man aged 30-40 years with glioma. The rearrangement joined TRBV19 to TRBJ2-7; the D gene assignment is ambiguous. Sequenced here: PBMCs, sampled from a glioma patient whose treatment included an IDH1 peptide vaccine. The CDR3 is CASSMRPYGAYEQYF. The nucleotide sequence reads TGTGCCAGTAGTATGAGGCCCTACGGAGCCTACGAGCAGTACTTC.